A single sample is the source of the 9 T cell receptor beta chains below, sequenced in a study of T cell changes during pregnancy in multiple sclerosis. The table came from immunoSEQ multiplex PCR; TCRdb's copy has only in-frame clones and leaves some out. Altogether roughly 80,000 clones are present, roughly 93% being singletons, with the ten largest covering approximately 2.5%. The specimen was peripheral blood, collected in the second trimester of pregnancy. The receptor source for this set is a female donor with multiple sclerosis, enrolled in a pregnancy study.

The chain couples TRBV9 to TRBJ2-1, with 7 bases matching TRBD1. The CDR3 loop spans 14 amino acids. Losses at the gene ends were 4 bases for V and 10 bases for J; bases not matched to a gene: 11. Germline CDR1 is SGDLS and CDR2 is YYNGEE. The CDR3 coding sequence is TGTGCCAGCAGCCCCACAGACAGGGTTGACGAGCAGTTCTTC. This translates into CASSPTDRVDEQFF.

The chain links TRBV6-5 to TRBJ2-3; 10 bases fit TRBD2. The CDR3 extends over 14 amino acids. Looked up from germline, CDR1 is MNHEY and CDR2 is SVGAGI. V shed 8 bases, J shed 1 base, and the junction held 3 bases outside the gene matches. In DNA form, the CDR3 reads TGTGCCAGCTGCGGGACTAGCGGCACAGATACGCAGTATTTT. Protein sequence: CASCGTSGTDTQYF.

The gene calls are TRBV6-5 and TRBJ1-2, with 7 bases matching TRBD1. This CDR3 spans 13 amino acids. Germline trimming cut 6 bases from V and 1 base from J; bases unmatched to any gene: 2. Germline V lookup: CDR1 MNHEY, CDR2 SVGAGI. This CDR3 is CASRGQVNYGYTF. Written as DNA, the CDR3 is TGTGCCAGCAGAGGACAGGTTAACTATGGCTACACCTTC.

This chain joins TRBV23-1 and TRBJ2-7, with a tentative D call TRBD2 (7 bases). TRBV23-1 qualifies as an ORF whose function is uncertain. The CDR3 runs to 18 residues. Trimming removed 0 bases from V and 4 bases from J, with 22 bases in between. In DNA, the CDR3 is TGCGCCAGCAGTCAATCTGGAAGGGGGGGGCATAGGGGGTACGAGCAGTACTTC. This sequence encodes CASSQSGRGGHRGYEQYF.

The chain has TRBV11-1 and TRBJ2-1; perhaps TRBD2 as D (5 bases). The V gene's germline CDR1 is SGHAT and CDR2 FQDESV (reference sequence). This CDR3 comprises 14 residues. Trimming took off 5 bases at V and 8 bases at J, with 16 bases between the two ends. CDR3 residues: CASSQRLSPHEQFF. CDR3 nucleotides: TGTGCCAGCAGCCAACGACTATCGCCCCATGAGCAGTTCTTC.

The chain couples TRBV6-4 to TRBJ2-3; weak D call: TRBD2 (7 bases). The germline gives CDR1 MRHNA, CDR2 SNTAGT. This CDR3 contains 15 residues. V was pared by 6 bases and J by 0 bases, with 13 bases between. This CDR3 reads CASSARGGSTDTQYF. For the CDR3, the DNA is TGTGCCAGCAGCGCAAGGGGGGGAAGCACAGATACGCAGTATTTT.

The chain is built from TRBV30 and TRBJ1-2, with 9 positions matching TRBD1. Germline V CDR1 and CDR2: GTSNPN, SVGIG (reference sequence). This CDR3 spans 13 amino acids. Unmatched junction bases numbered 5, after V lost 3 bases and J lost 6 bases. Written as DNA, the CDR3 is TGTGCCTGGAGGGGACAGGGAGAAGATGGCTACACCTTC. Protein sequence: CAWRGQGEDGYTF.

CDR3 sequence reads: CASSFPGSSYNEQFF. CDR3 in DNA: TGTGCCAGCAGCTTTCCGGGGTCATCCTACAATGAGCAGTTCTTC. The chain recombines TRBV11-3 with TRBJ2-1; maybe TRBD2 (5 bases). CDR3 length equals 15 residues. V shed 3 bases and J shed 1 base, with 10 bases lying between them. CDR1 is SGHNT, CDR2 YENEEA, per germline.

The J gene is TRBJ2-1, the V gene TRBV19; 8 bases fit TRBD2. This CDR3 has 15 amino acids. In germline, CDR1 is LNHDA, CDR2 SQIVND (reference sequence). The J segment lost 3 bases and the V segment lost 5 bases, leaving 6 bases of the junction unmatched. The CDR3 bases are TGTGCCAGTAGTTCCTTGGGACTAGACTACAATGAGCAGTTCTTC. It codes for CASSSLGLDYNEQFF.